Listed here are 20 T cell receptor beta chains from one sample, sequenced in a study of cytomegalovirus exposure and HLA in healthy donors. The PCR used 60 Vbeta and 13 Jbeta primers. Clones were read by immunoSEQ multiplex PCR, and TCRdb kept only the in-frame ones, dropping some. The sample contains about 36,000 clones, approximately 70% of which appear only once. Sequencing input: PBMCs. The receptors shown here come from a man in his thirties or forties in good health and CMV-seronegative.

The chain is built from TRBV7-8 and TRBJ1-3, with a possible D match to TRBD1 (6 bases). The germline V and J ends were trimmed by 4 bases and 1 base, with 8 bases remaining between them. CDR1 is SGHVS, CDR2 FQNEAQ, per germline. The CDR3 is 14 residues long. The DNA of the CDR3 is TGTGCCAGCAGCTCCACAGGGTCTGGAAACACCATATATTTT. Its protein product is CASSSTGSGNTIYF.

This rearrangement joins TRBV4-1 to TRBJ2-1, with TRBD2 as a possible D gene (5 bases). The V gene's germline CDR1 is MGHRA and CDR2 YSYEKL. This CDR3 region has 16 residues. V was clipped by 2 bases and J by 2 bases, with 13 bases between them. CDR3 in amino acids: CASSQLDLTTYNEQFF. CDR3 DNA sequence: TGCGCCAGCAGCCAATTGGACCTGACTACCTACAATGAGCAGTTCTTC.

This chain connects TRBV28 to TRBJ2-7; D uncertain. The CDR3 spans 11 residues. V lost 6 bases and J 3 bases, leaving 6 bases between the germline ends. Germline CDR1 MDHEN, CDR2 SYDVKM. This CDR3 is CASSVLYEQYF. The CDR3 region has the DNA TGTGCCAGCAGCGTCCTCTACGAGCAGTACTTC.

The V call is TRBV6-5, the J call TRBJ2-7, with 8 bases matching TRBD2. This CDR3 is 13 amino acids long. V lost 6 bases and J lost 4; bases outside the gene matches: 5. The germline V gene encodes CDR1 MNHEY and CDR2 SVGAGI. The CDR3 protein is CASSLGREYEQYF. The CDR3 DNA follows: TGTGCCAGCAGCCTCGGGAGGGAGTACGAGCAGTACTTC.

This clone came up a few times. The chain employs TRBV4-2 and TRBJ2-5; 8 nucleotides agree with TRBD1. The CDR3 has 15 amino acids. The V segment lost 0 bases and the J segment 6 bases; nucleotides outside the gene matches: 6. Per germline, CDR1 LGHNA and CDR2 YNFKEQ. CDR3 sequence: CASSQDTQGGKTQYF. CDR3 bases: TGTGCCAGCAGCCAAGATACACAGGGGGGTAAGACCCAGTACTTC.

The chain links TRBV29-1 to TRBJ2-5; tentatively, D is TRBD2 (6 bases). Germline V lookup: CDR1 SQVTM, CDR2 ANQGSEA. The V end lost 7 bases, the J end lost 7 bases, and 19 bases lay between the germline ends. This CDR3 spans 13 amino acids. CDR3 sequence (DNA): TGCAGCGCCAGGCGGGGTGGTTTGGGGACCCAGTACTTC. It yields the protein CSARRGGLGTQYF. Supplemented by reference TRBV29-1 and TRBJ2-5, the full variable domain reads SAVISQKPSRDICQRGTSLTIQCQVDSQVTMMFWYRQQPGQSLTLIATANQGSEATYESGFVIDKFPISRPNLTFSTLTVSNMSPEDSSIYLCSARRGGLGTQYFGPGTRLLVL.

This clone showed up just a few times. V and J are TRBV29-1 and TRBJ2-3; 12 bases are shared with TRBD2. The length of the CDR3 is 16 residues. The V gene's germline CDR1 is SQVTM and CDR2 ANQGSEA. With 4 bases clipped from V and 4 bases from J, the junction kept 9 bases outside the gene matches. In DNA form, the CDR3 reads TGCAGCGTTGCGAGACTAGCGGGAGAGGTTGCAGATACGCAGTATTTT. It translates to CSVARLAGEVADTQYF.

The chain is built from TRBV6-1 and TRBJ1-6, with D perhaps TRBD1 (5 bases). The V gene's germline CDR1 is MNHNS and CDR2 SASEGT. Trimming removed 2 bases at V and 10 bases at J, with 12 bases between. The CDR3 is 14 amino acids. The CDR3 sequence is CASSERYRGSPLHF. The CDR3 DNA is TGTGCCAGCAGTGAAAGATATAGGGGATCACCCCTCCACTTT.

This clone was found once. This rearrangement joins TRBV27 to TRBJ2-7; D is ambiguous. V lost 5 bases and J lost 6, with 14 bases in between. The CDR3 is 13 amino acids. Per germline, CDR1 MNHEY and CDR2 SMNVEV (reference sequence). DNA for the CDR3: TGTGCCAGCAGTCTTACCCTCTCGGGCGAGCAGTACTTC. It yields the protein CASSLTLSGEQYF.

There are a few counts of this clone. This chain uses TRBV10-3 with TRBJ2-3, with D unresolved. Germline assignment: CDR1 ENHRY and CDR2 SYGVKD. The V and J ends lost 4 bases and 5 bases respectively, with 7 bases between them. The CDR3 loop spans 12 amino acids. CDR3 DNA: TGTGCCATCAGTGGTAACAAAGATACGCAGTATTTT. Its protein product is CAISGNKDTQYF.

This clone has just a few counts. V and J are TRBV7-2 and TRBJ1-4; D is perhaps TRBD1 (6 bases). CDR1 is SGHTA and CDR2 is FQGNSA in the germline V gene. This CDR3 has 13 residues. V was clipped by 3 bases and J by 9 bases, with 11 bases between them. CDR3 nucleotides: TGTGCCAGCAGCTTCCAACAGGGCCAAAAACTGTTTTTT. It codes for CASSFQQGQKLFF.

This clone was found once. CDR3 nucleotides: TGTGCCACCAGCAGAGATCAGGGGGCTAATTCACCCCTCCACTTT. Translated: CATSRDQGANSPLHF. V is TRBV15 and J is TRBJ1-6; 8 bases agree with TRBD1. The CDR3 runs to 15 residues. With V trimmed by 0 bases and J by 6 bases, 1 base remained unmatched. The germline gives CDR1 LNHNV, CDR2 YYDKDF (reference sequence).

In DNA, the CDR3 is TGCGCCAGCAGCTTGAACATTGGCGGGGAGCTGTTTTTT. It encodes CASSLNIGGELFF. The chain combines TRBV5-1 with TRBJ2-2, with D unclear. Trimming cost V 1 base and J 7 bases, with 8 bases left between them. The CDR3 covers 13 residues. In germline, CDR1 is SGHRS, CDR2 YFSETQ.

This sequence joins TRBV6-1 and TRBJ1-1, with TRBD1 matching over 7 bases. Germline V gene sequence: CDR1 MNHNS, CDR2 SASEGT. The V segment lost 6 bases and the J segment 7 bases; nucleotides outside the gene matches: 14. The CDR3 is made up of 15 amino acids. The DNA for the CDR3 is TGTGCCAGCAGCCCAAAGGAGGAGGGGGCTTTTGAAGCTTTCTTT. Protein product: CASSPKEEGAFEAFF.

This clone was counted a few times. This chain uses TRBV11-3 with TRBJ1-1, with D uncertain. The ends were cut back, 2 bases at V and 4 bases at J, with 8 bases in the middle. Per the germline V gene, CDR1 is SGHNT and CDR2 is YENEEA. CDR3 size: 13 residues. CDR3 sequence: CASSLIGGTEAFF. In DNA form, the CDR3 reads TGTGCCAGCAGCTTAATCGGAGGCACTGAAGCTTTCTTT.

This chain's CDR3 is CSVDRVNRGPDNEQFF. The CDR3 DNA sequence: TGCAGCGTTGACCGGGTTAACAGGGGGCCGGACAATGAGCAGTTCTTC. This sequence joins TRBV29-1 and TRBJ2-1, with 9 bases identical to TRBD1. The CDR3 spans 16 residues. Unmatched junction bases numbered 11, after V lost 3 bases and J lost 5 bases. Germline loops: CDR1 SQVTM, CDR2 ANQGSEA.

The V call is TRBV6-1, the J call TRBJ1-1, with D uncertain. Germline V gives CDR1 MNHNS, CDR2 SASEGT. Trimming took 1 base from V and 4 from J, leaving 7 bases between them. The CDR3 spans 13 residues. The CDR3: CASSEVRSTEAFF. The CDR3 DNA follows: TGTGCCAGCAGTGAAGTGCGGTCCACTGAAGCTTTCTTT.

The V call is TRBV19, the J call TRBJ1-5; maybe TRBD1 (5 bases). Trimming took 7 bases from V and 2 from J, leaving 15 bases between them. The CDR3 spans 15 residues. Germline CDR1 and CDR2: LNHDA and SQIVND (reference sequence). Here the CDR3 reads CASTGGEAGNQPQHF. As DNA, the CDR3 is TGTGCCAGTACCGGGGGGGAGGCGGGCAATCAGCCCCAGCATTTT.

The genes are TRBV5-1 and TRBJ2-5; no firm D call. Germline V lookup: CDR1 SGHRS, CDR2 YFSETQ. V was pared by 0 bases and J by 0 bases, with 3 bases between. This CDR3 contains 13 residues. The CDR3 loop reads CASSLDNQETQYF. In DNA form, the CDR3 reads TGCGCCAGCAGCTTGGACAACCAAGAGACCCAGTACTTC. Drawing the rest from reference TRBV5-1 and TRBJ2-5, the complete variable domain is KAGVTQTPRYLIKTRGQQVTLSCSPISGHRSVSWYQQTPGQGLQFLFEYFSETQRNKGNFPGRFSGRQFSNSRSEMNVSTLELGDSALYLCASSLDNQETQYFGPGTRLLVL.

The CDR3 bases are TGTGCCAGCAGTGAAGCAGGACAGGGTATAACTGAAGCTTTCTTT. Translating gives CASSEAGQGITEAFF. The chain has TRBV6-1 and TRBJ1-1; TRBD1 agrees at 8 bases. Trimming removed 0 bases from V and 5 bases from J; junction bases left unmatched: 5. The CDR3 has 15 residues. Germline V CDR1 and CDR2: MNHNS, SASEGT.